The 21 T cell receptor beta chains below come from one sample, sequenced in a study of blood T cell repertoires in COVID-19. The method was immunoSEQ multiplex PCR; TCRdb's version includes in-frame clones alone and lacks a portion of them. The sample has around 120,000 clones, 78% seen once. Specimen: peripheral blood. These receptors all come from a man between 65 and 85 years old with acute or convalescent COVID-19.

This sequence joins TRBV7-6 and TRBJ2-2, with 11 bases matching TRBD2. This CDR3 region has 16 residues. The V and J ends lost 5 bases and 3 bases, in that order; junction bases with no gene match: 5. Germline loops: CDR1 SGHVS, CDR2 FNYEAQ. The CDR3 nucleotides read TGTGCCAGCAGCCAAGTAGCGGGGGGGGACACCGGGGAGCTGTTTTTT. Translating it yields CASSQVAGGDTGELFF.

V usage is TRBV7-9 and J usage is TRBJ1-3, with 7 positions matching TRBD1. This CDR3 spans 12 amino acids. Germline V lookup: CDR1 SEHNR, CDR2 FQNEAQ (reference sequence). Trimming cost V 8 bases and J 8 bases; bases outside gene matches: 6. CDR3 sequence reads: CASGRDRDTIYF. CDR3 DNA: TGTGCCAGCGGCCGGGACAGAGACACCATATATTTT. The full variable domain, completed using reference TRBV7-9 and TRBJ1-3, is DTGVSQNPRHKITKRGQNVTFRCDPISEHNRLYWYRQTLGQGPEFLTYFQNEAQLEKSRLLSDRFSAERPKGSFSTLEIQRTEQGDSAMYLCASGRDRDTIYFGEGSWLTVV.

The chain joins TRBV5-1 to TRBJ2-3, with 12 bases that match TRBD2. Trimming removed 4 bases from V and 3 bases from J; junction bases left unmatched: 6. The germline CDR1 and CDR2 sequences are SGHRS and YFSETQ. The CDR3 totals 16 residues. CDR3 loop: CASSPRTSGATDTQYF. The DNA for the CDR3 is TGCGCCAGCAGCCCTCGGACTAGCGGGGCGACAGATACGCAGTATTTT.

The V gene is TRBV11-3, the J gene TRBJ2-2, with D unclear. The ends were cut back, 0 bases at V and 1 base at J, with 6 bases in the middle. CDR1 is SGHNT, CDR2 YENEEA, per germline. The CDR3 runs 15 residues. CDR3 loop: CASSLDYRNTGELFF. The CDR3 DNA follows: TGTGCCAGCAGCTTAGATTACAGGAACACCGGGGAGCTGTTTTTT. The full variable domain, rest sourced from reference TRBV11-3 and TRBJ2-2, is EAGVVQSPRYKIIEKKQPVAFWCNPISGHNTLYWYLQNLGQGPELLIRYENEEAVDDSQLPKDRFSAERLKGVDSTLKIQPAELGDSAVYLCASSLDYRNTGELFFGEGSRLTVL.

Comments on this clone: The same CDR3 is also encoded by other DNA sequences in this sample. The chain combines TRBV9 with TRBJ1-3; maybe TRBD1 (5 bases). The germline V gene encodes CDR1 SGDLS and CDR2 YYNGEE. Between the trimmed V and J ends, which lost 1 base and 0 bases, there was a span of 5 bases. There are 14 residues in the CDR3. The CDR3 spells CASSVQGSGNTIYF. CDR3 in DNA: TGTGCCAGCAGCGTACAGGGCTCTGGAAACACCATATATTTT.

The V gene is TRBV7-9, the J gene TRBJ1-3, with 8 bases that match TRBD1. CDR1 SEHNR and CDR2 FQNEAQ come from the germline V gene (reference sequence). The V segment lost 8 bases and the J segment 0 bases; nucleotides outside the gene matches: 3. The CDR3 totals 14 residues. The CDR3 nucleotides read TGTGCCAGCTTCCAGGGGGCCTCTGGAAACACCATATATTTT. It codes for CASFQGASGNTIYF.

The chain recombines TRBV27 with TRBJ2-4; tentatively, D is TRBD1 (6 bases). Trimming removed 5 bases from V and 6 bases from J, with 20 bases in between. The CDR3 covers 16 residues. Germline CDR1 MNHEY, CDR2 SMNVEV (reference sequence). CDR3 protein: CASSPSTRDTRNIQYF. CDR3 DNA: TGTGCCAGCAGTCCCTCGACCCGGGACACCCGAAACATTCAGTACTTC.

This rearrangement joins TRBV19 to TRBJ1-2, with 8 bases identical to TRBD1. J gave up 1 base and V 7 bases, and 5 bases lay outside the gene matches. The CDR3 runs to 14 residues. In germline, CDR1 is LNHDA, CDR2 SQIVND (reference sequence). CDR3 sequence reads: CASKETGGNYGYTF. CDR3 nucleotide sequence: TGTGCCAGTAAAGAAACAGGGGGTAACTATGGCTACACCTTC.

With regard to this clone: The same CDR3 can be traced to other DNA sequences in this sample. The chain carries TRBV5-6 and TRBJ1-6; the match to TRBD1 covers 11 bases. This CDR3 has 15 amino acids. V gave up 4 bases and J gave up 9 bases; unmatched junction bases: 6. Per the germline V gene, CDR1 is SGHDT and CDR2 is YYEEEE. The CDR3 is CASSPRTGGGSPLHF. CDR3 DNA: TGTGCCAGCAGCCCGCGGACAGGGGGCGGTTCACCCCTCCACTTT.

V usage is TRBV5-6 and J usage is TRBJ1-6; D gene ambiguous. CDR3 length equals 13 residues. Germline V lookup: CDR1 SGHDT, CDR2 YYEEEE. V lost 4 bases, J lost 5 bases, and 7 bases lay in between. The CDR3: CASSQINNSPLHF. CDR3 coding DNA: TGTGCCAGCAGCCAAATCAATAATTCACCCCTCCACTTT. The full variable domain, its missing parts supplied by reference TRBV5-6 and TRBJ1-6, is DAGVTQSPTHLIKTRGQQVTLRCSPKSGHDTVSWYQQALGQGPQFIFQYYEEEERQRGNFPDRFSGHQFPNYSSELNVNALLLGDSALYLCASSQINNSPLHFGNGTRLTVT.

V usage is TRBV7-9 and J usage is TRBJ1-5; a weak D match, TRBD1 (5 bases). This CDR3 comprises 14 residues. Looked up from germline, CDR1 is SEHNR and CDR2 is FQNEAQ (reference sequence). V was pared by 5 bases and J by 0 bases, with 8 bases between. CDR3 residues: CASSATVSNQPQHF. For the CDR3, the DNA is TGTGCCAGCAGCGCGACAGTTAGCAATCAGCCCCAGCATTTT.

The chain carries TRBV6-2 or TRBV6-3 and TRBJ1-5; D remains unclear. V was trimmed by 0 bases and J by 15 bases, leaving 12 bases between them. CDR3 size: 12 residues. Looked up from germline, CDR1 is MNHEY and CDR2 is SVGEGT. This CDR3 reads CASSYSEGARHF. The CDR3 nucleotides are TGTGCCAGCAGTTACTCGGAGGGAGCAAGGCATTTT.

The V gene is TRBV10-3, the J gene TRBJ1-6, with TRBD1 as a possible D gene (5 bases). CDR1 and CDR2 from the germline V gene are ENHRY and SYGVKD. V was cut by 2 bases and J by 7 bases, with 9 bases left in between. The CDR3 spans 14 residues. This CDR3 is CAISEGGGNSPLHF. CDR3 nucleotides: TGTGCCATCAGTGAGGGGGGGGGAAATTCACCCCTCCACTTT.

The chain has TRBV6-5 and TRBJ1-4; D remains ambiguous. V dropped 7 bases and J dropped 2 bases, with 8 bases sitting between them. The germline gives CDR1 MNHEY, CDR2 SVGAGI. The CDR3 is 13 amino acids. The CDR3 sequence is CASKRITNEKLFF. The CDR3 bases are TGTGCCAGCAAGCGGATCACTAATGAAAAACTGTTTTTT.

This CDR3 is CASSSRTSGGFRETQYF. The CDR3 DNA is TGTGCCAGCAGCTCCCGGACTAGCGGGGGGTTTAGGGAGACCCAGTACTTC. This chain connects TRBV9 to TRBJ2-5; TRBD2 agrees at 14 bases. In germline, CDR1 is SGDLS, CDR2 YYNGEE. The CDR3 is made up of 17 amino acids. Trimming at V came to 4 bases and at J to 5 bases, leaving 10 bases not matched to a gene.

In this sample, this clone turned up a few times. The chain joins TRBV24-1 to TRBJ2-2; 7 nucleotides agree with TRBD2. Germline CDR1 and CDR2: KGHDR and SFDVKD. CDR3 length equals 15 residues. The V and J ends lost 1 base and 3 bases, in that order; junction bases with no gene match: 1. The CDR3 sequence is CATSDLRGDTGELFF. The CDR3 DNA reads as TGTGCCACCAGTGATTTACGGGGGGACACCGGGGAGCTGTTTTTT.

The rearrangement links TRBV10-3 to TRBJ1-5, with 9 bases identical to TRBD1. CDR1 is ENHRY and CDR2 is SYGVKD in the germline V gene. The CDR3 sequence is 13 residues long. With 6 bases clipped from V and 5 bases from J, the junction kept 2 bases outside the gene matches. The chain's CDR3 is CAISRDRDQPQHF. In DNA, the CDR3 is TGTGCCATCAGCCGGGACAGGGATCAGCCCCAGCATTTT.

This clone was recorded a few times. The J gene is TRBJ1-5, the V gene TRBV7-2; unclear D gene. The CDR3 has 15 amino acids. CDR1 is SGHTA, CDR2 FQGNSA, per germline. Between the trimmed V and J ends, which lost 5 bases and 7 bases, there was a span of 18 bases. DNA for the CDR3: TGTGCCAGCAGCCTACTAGGCCGGGGATTGCAGCCCCAGCATTTT. This codes for CASSLLGRGLQPQHF.

In this sample, this clone turned up a few times. V gene TRBV7-2 combines with J gene TRBJ1-2, with 7 nucleotides matching TRBD1. The germline gives CDR1 SGHTA, CDR2 FQGNSA. This CDR3 has 14 residues. V trimming: 5 bases; J trimming: 2 bases; junction bases outside the gene matches: 5. The chain's CDR3 is CASSPRTGNYGYTF. CDR3 sequence (DNA): TGTGCCAGCAGCCCCCGGACAGGAAACTATGGCTACACCTTC.

This clone was seen a few times. The V call is TRBV7-2, the J call TRBJ2-3, with no clear D. The CDR3 length is 13 residues. Germline CDR1 reads SGHTA; CDR2 reads FQGNSA. Deletions cut 2 bases from V and 5 bases from J, with 8 bases between. DNA of the CDR3: TGTGCCAGCAGCTTAATAGAAATAGATACGCAGTATTTT. It encodes CASSLIEIDTQYF.

This clone has just one count. The chain joins TRBV4-3 to TRBJ1-2; 8 bases agree with TRBD1. Germline CDR1 reads LGHNA; CDR2 reads YSLEER. This CDR3 comprises 16 residues. Unmatched junction bases numbered 11, after V lost 4 bases and J lost 4 bases. The DNA for the CDR3 is TGCGCCAGCAGCCGGCCCGGACAGGGAGGTATCTATGGCTACACCTTC. Amino acids: CASSRPGQGGIYGYTF.